One and the same sample provided the 15 T cell receptor beta chains below, sequenced in a study of radiotherapy plus CTLA-4 blockade in lung cancer. TCRdb's table, derived via immunoSEQ multiplex PCR, lists solely in-frame clones and lacks some. The table records around 80,000 clones, 78% of them present only once. The sample was peripheral blood, taken from a patient treated with radiotherapy plus ipilimumab. The receptors come from a human donor with non-small cell lung cancer whose response to radiotherapy plus ipilimumab could not be evaluated. Some clones in this sample may be carry-over from other donors' samples.

This chain connects TRBV5-6 to TRBJ2-7, with D perhaps matching TRBD2 (5 bases). Trimming removed 4 bases from V and 1 base from J, with 12 bases in between. CDR3 length equals 14 residues. The germline V gene has CDR1 SGHDT and CDR2 YYEEEE. CDR3: CASSPRTGSYEQYF. The CDR3 nucleotides read TGTGCCAGCAGCCCAAGGACTGGATCCTACGAGCAGTACTTC.

The chain couples TRBV18 to TRBJ1-5; D perhaps matches TRBD1 (6 bases). Germline-derived CDR1 and CDR2 are KGHSH and LQKENI. V was clipped by 3 bases and J by 2 bases, with 14 bases between them. The CDR3 runs to 16 residues. CDR3: CASSPQGIWGNQPQHF. The DNA for the CDR3 is TGTGCCAGCTCACCGCAGGGGATATGGGGCAATCAGCCCCAGCATTTT. Looking up the rest from reference TRBV18 and TRBJ1-5 gives the full variable domain: NAGVMQNPRHLVRRRGQEARLRCSPMKGHSHVYWYRQLPEEGLKFMVYLQKENIIDESGMPKERFSAEFPKEGPSILRIQQVVRGDSAAYFCASSPQGIWGNQPQHFGDGTRLSIL.

The chain employs TRBV27 and TRBJ1-1, with 7 bases aligning to TRBD1. V trimming: 2 bases; J trimming: 7 bases; junction bases outside the gene matches: 10. CDR1 is MNHEY, CDR2 SMNVEV, per germline (reference sequence). This CDR3 has 15 residues. The CDR3 nucleotides are TGTGCCAGCAGTTTAAACCCAGGGGGAGGTATTGAAGCTTTCTTT. This codes for CASSLNPGGGIEAFF.

The CDR3 reads CASSLLRDMGNQPQHF. The CDR3 region has the DNA TGTGCCAGCAGTTTACTCCGGGACATGGGTAATCAGCCCCAGCATTTT. The chain combines TRBV28 with TRBJ1-5, with a tentative D call TRBD1 (6 bases). Germline CDR1 reads MDHEN; CDR2 reads SYDVKM. V shed 2 bases and J shed 4 bases, with 15 bases lying between them. This CDR3 is built from 16 residues.

The chain employs TRBV19 and TRBJ1-1; possibly TRBD1 for D (5 bases). The CDR3 has 13 amino acids. Per germline, CDR1 LNHDA and CDR2 SQIVND (reference sequence). Trimming stripped 3 bases from V and 6 bases from J, with 11 bases between. The CDR3 DNA is TGTGCCAGTAGTATCAGGGAGGGATCTGAAGCTTTCTTT. Translation: CASSIREGSEAFF.

This chain uses TRBV19 with TRBJ2-4; 10 positions agree with TRBD2. Germline V lookup: CDR1 LNHDA, CDR2 SQIVND (reference sequence). V shed 1 base, J shed 0 bases, and the junction held 6 bases outside the gene matches. This CDR3 spans 18 amino acids. The CDR3 DNA sequence: TGTGCCAGTAGTATAGCCGCTAGCGGGGGTCCAGCCAAAAACATTCAGTACTTC. It encodes CASSIAASGGPAKNIQYF.

In DNA form, the CDR3 reads TGTGCCAGCAGCTTGGTAACAGAAGATACGCAGTATTTT. This sequence encodes CASSLVTEDTQYF. V is TRBV5-4 and J is TRBJ2-3; D remains ambiguous. CDR1 and CDR2 from the germline V gene are SGHNT and YYREEE (reference sequence). This CDR3 spans 13 amino acids. The V and J ends lost 0 bases and 5 bases respectively, with 7 bases between them.

The V gene is TRBV27, the J gene TRBJ1-1; TRBD1 might be the D (5 bases). V was clipped by 6 bases and J by 3 bases, with 14 bases between them. The CDR3 extends over 14 amino acids. In germline, CDR1 is MNHEY, CDR2 SMNVEV (reference sequence). The CDR3 here is CASRAWGADTEAFF. CDR3 coding DNA: TGTGCCAGCAGGGCGTGGGGCGCGGACACTGAAGCTTTCTTT.

There are a few counts of this clone. The same CDR3 is also encoded by other DNA sequences in this sample. The V call is TRBV9, the J call TRBJ1-1; D remains ambiguous. V lost 0 bases, J lost 0 bases, and 6 bases lay in between. Germline V gene lookup returns CDR1 SGDLS and CDR2 YYNGEE. The CDR3 contains 14 residues. The CDR3 sequence: CASSVDRMNTEAFF. The CDR3 DNA reads as TGTGCCAGCAGCGTAGACAGAATGAACACTGAAGCTTTCTTT.

With regard to this clone: The missing conserved phenylalanine or tryptophan at the end of this CDR3 makes a read error likely. The DNA is omitted, as the CDR3 cannot be located on it reliably, and the CDR3 follows TCRdb's listing. This chain uses TRBV21-1 with TRBJ1-2; TRBD1, the table's D call, lacks a check against the DNA. TRBV21-1 is a recognized pseudogene. The CDR3 is 14 amino acids in total, end residues counted. The CDR3 sequence: CASSKGDRARGQGI.

The chain carries TRBV5-4 and TRBJ2-7; 7 bases agree with TRBD2. Looked up from germline, CDR1 is SGHNT and CDR2 is YYREEE (reference sequence). The CDR3 covers 15 residues. The J segment lost 4 bases and the V segment lost 4 bases, leaving 11 bases of the junction unmatched. The CDR3 sequence is CASSIGTIRIYEQYF. CDR3 sequence (DNA): TGTGCCAGCAGCATCGGGACTATAAGGATATACGAGCAGTACTTC. Full variable domain (outside the CDR3, taken from reference TRBV5-4 and TRBJ2-7): ETGVTQSPTHLIKTRGQQVTLRCSSQSGHNTVSWYQQALGQGPQFIFQYYREEENGRGNFPPRFSGLQFPNYSSELNVNALELDDSALYLCASSIGTIRIYEQYFGPGTRLTVT.

The CDR3 DNA sequence: TGTGCCAGCAGACCCACCCCGGGACAGCTGAACACTGAAGCTTTCTTT. This translates into CASRPTPGQLNTEAFF. The V and J genes are TRBV28 and TRBJ1-1, with 7 bases matching TRBD1. Germline CDR1 reads MDHEN; CDR2 reads SYDVKM. The J segment lost 0 bases and the V segment lost 6 bases, leaving 10 bases of the junction unmatched. The CDR3 is 16 amino acids.

This clone appeared once. The chain has TRBV11-2 and TRBJ2-1; TRBD2 aligns across 8 bases. The CDR3 consists of 16 residues. The V segment lost 5 bases and the J segment 6 bases; nucleotides outside the gene matches: 12. CDR1 is SGHAT, CDR2 FQNNGV, per germline. Here the CDR3 reads CASSRRPGLGGNEQFF. CDR3 nucleotides: TGTGCCAGCAGCCGCAGGCCGGGACTAGGGGGCAATGAGCAGTTCTTC.

The chain combines TRBV28 with TRBJ1-6; 10 bases map to TRBD1. CDR1 MDHEN and CDR2 SYDVKM come from the germline V gene. The ends lost 5 bases at V and 7 bases at J; junction bases unmatched: 8. The CDR3 has 16 amino acids. CDR3 residues: CASSPLRQGANSPLHF. CDR3 DNA sequence: TGTGCCAGCAGTCCCCTTCGACAGGGGGCGAATTCACCCCTCCACTTT.

This clone was detected only once. The CDR3 protein is CASSLDRATEAFF. The CDR3 nucleotides are TGTGCCAGCAGCCTGGACAGGGCTACTGAAGCTTTCTTT. This chain uses TRBV7-9 with TRBJ1-1; 8 bases line up with TRBD1. This CDR3 spans 13 amino acids. Per germline, CDR1 SEHNR and CDR2 FQNEAQ (reference sequence). J lost 5 bases, V lost 5 bases, and 4 bases had no gene match. Full variable domain (missing parts from reference TRBV7-9 and TRBJ1-1): DTGVSQNPRHKITKRGQNVTFRCDPISEHNRLYWYRQTLGQGPEFLTYFQNEAQLEKSRLLSDRFSAERPKGSFSTLEIQRTEQGDSAMYLCASSLDRATEAFFGQGTRLTVV.